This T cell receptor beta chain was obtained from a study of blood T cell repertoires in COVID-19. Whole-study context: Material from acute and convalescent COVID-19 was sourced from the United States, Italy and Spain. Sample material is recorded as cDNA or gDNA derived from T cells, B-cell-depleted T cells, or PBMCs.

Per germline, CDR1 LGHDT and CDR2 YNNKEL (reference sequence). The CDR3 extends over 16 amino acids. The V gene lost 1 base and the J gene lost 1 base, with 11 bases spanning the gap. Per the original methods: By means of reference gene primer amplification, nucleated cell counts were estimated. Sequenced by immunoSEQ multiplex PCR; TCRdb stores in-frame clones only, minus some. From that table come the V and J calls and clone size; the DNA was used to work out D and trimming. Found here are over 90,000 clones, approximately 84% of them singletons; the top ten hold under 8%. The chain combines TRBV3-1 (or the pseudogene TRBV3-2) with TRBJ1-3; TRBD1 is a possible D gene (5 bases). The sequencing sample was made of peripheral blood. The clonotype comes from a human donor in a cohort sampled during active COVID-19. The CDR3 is CASSQGAGNSGNTIYF. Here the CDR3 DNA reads TGTGCCAGCAGCCAAGGAGCAGGGAATTCTGGAAACACCATATATTTT.